These T cell receptor beta chains were read from a single sample in a study of blood T cell repertoires in COVID-19. The method was immunoSEQ multiplex PCR; TCRdb's version includes in-frame clones alone and lacks a portion of them. Counted here are around 40,000 clones, approximately 79% occurring once; the ten biggest clones make up about a quarter. Material for sequencing was peripheral blood. These receptors were taken from a man aged 70-80 years with acute or convalescent COVID-19. Both conserved end residues are part of each CDR3. Each record gives: D gene, V gene, J gene, clone size, CDR3 DNA, CDR3 protein. The D gene is left open where the match is weak. Expanded clones are given a class, and other clones once, few, many or no size at all.

>NA|TRBV10-2|TRBJ1-1|NA
TGCGCCAGCACACCCCCAAACCGGGGGACTGAAGCTTTCTTT
CASTPPNRGTEAFF
>TRBD2|TRBV10-3|TRBJ2-7|NA
TGTGCCATCAGTGAGTCTAGCGGGACCTACGAGCAGTACTTC
CAISESSGTYEQYF
>NA|TRBV6-6|TRBJ2-1|once
TGTGCCGCCCAGGGGTACAATGAGCAGTTCTTC
CAAQGYNEQFF
>NA|TRBV18|TRBJ2-1|NA
TGTGCCAGCTCACTCGGGTCCCCTGGTTTCAATGAGCAGTTCTTC
CASSLGSPGFNEQFF
>TRBD1|TRBV5-4|TRBJ1-2|NA
TGTGCCAGCAGCTTGGAGACAGGGGGTTCTGGCTACACCTTC
CASSLETGGSGYTF
>TRBD2|TRBV6-2/TRBV6-3|TRBJ2-7|NA
TGTGCCAGCAGTTACTCCGCTAGCGGGAGTAAGTACGAGCAGTACTTC
CASSYSASGSKYEQYF
>TRBD2|TRBV20-1|TRBJ2-3|NA
TGCGCTTGGGAGGGAGATACGCAGTATTTT
CAWEGDTQYF
>NA|TRBV27|TRBJ2-1|NA
TGTGCCAGCAGTCTTACAGCACCCGGGGATGAGCAGTTCTTC
CASSLTAPGDEQFF
>NA|TRBV28|TRBJ2-7|NA
TGTGCCAGCAGTTTTGGCGGAACGGGTCAGTACGAGCAGTACTTC
CASSFGGTGQYEQYF
>TRBD1|TRBV24-1|TRBJ2-2|NA
TGTGCCACCAAGGAATCAGGGGGCCAGGGGGAGCTGTTTTTT
CATKESGGQGELFF
>NA|TRBV3-1/TRBV3-2|TRBJ2-3|NA
TGTGCCAGCAGACCAACCCTCGGGGATACGCAGTATTTT
CASRPTLGDTQYF
>NA|TRBV14|TRBJ1-4|NA
TGTGCCAGCAGCCGGGCCCTCAATGAAAAACTGTTTTTT
CASSRALNEKLFF
>NA|TRBV19|TRBJ1-5|NA
TGTGCCAGTAGTATAGGCCCCCCCAGGGGTAGCAATCAGCCCCAGCATTTT
CASSIGPPRGSNQPQHF
>NA|TRBV7-9|TRBJ1-1|NA
TGTGCCAGCAGCTCTTTTCAGGGATGGACTGAAGCTTTCTTT
CASSSFQGWTEAFF
>TRBD1|TRBV7-9|TRBJ2-2|NA
TGTGCCAGCAGCGACAGGGTACCACCCGGGGAGCTGTTTTTT
CASSDRVPPGELFF
>NA|TRBV2|TRBJ1-1|few
TGTGCCAGCGTTACGAGGACTGAAGCTTTCTTT
CASVTRTEAFF
>NA|TRBV5-1|TRBJ2-3|NA
TGCGCCAGCAGCTTGGCTTTGGCACGGGGGACGGATACGCAGTATTTT
CASSLALARGTDTQYF
>NA|TRBV28|TRBJ1-5|NA
TGTGCCAGCGGGAATGGACACCATAGCAATCAGCCCCAGCATTTT
CASGNGHHSNQPQHF
>TRBD1|TRBV10-2|TRBJ1-2|NA
TGCGCCAGCACCCCGACAGGGAATGGTGGCTACACCTTC
CASTPTGNGGYTF
>NA|TRBV28|TRBJ1-6|NA
TGTGCCAGCAGTTTTGCCAGCTCCTATAATTCACCCCTCCACTTT
CASSFASSYNSPLHF
>TRBD1|TRBV27|TRBJ1-2|NA
TGTGCCAGCAGTCTTGGGACAGGGGGCGTCTATGGCTACACCTTC
CASSLGTGGVYGYTF
>NA|TRBV3-1/TRBV3-2|TRBJ2-7|NA
TGTGCCAGCAGCCAAGATAGGGGCTACGAGCAGTACTTC
CASSQDRGYEQYF
>NA|TRBV27|TRBJ2-7|NA
TGTGCCAGCAGTTTAACGGGGAGTACCTACGAGCAGTACTTC
CASSLTGSTYEQYF
>NA|TRBV7-8|TRBJ2-5|NA
TGTGCCAGCAGCTTAGTCGGAATTAGCAGCCAAGAGACCCAGTACTTC
CASSLVGISSQETQYF
>NA|TRBV10-3|TRBJ2-2|NA
TGTGCCATCAGTGACGTGCCAGGGGGGCGATCGAACACCGGGGAGCTGTTTTTT
CAISDVPGGRSNTGELFF
>NA|TRBV7-3|TRBJ1-2|NA
TGTGCCAGCAGCCCAACGACAGGAGCTGGCTATGGCTACACCTTC
CASSPTTGAGYGYTF
>NA|TRBV27|TRBJ2-6|NA
TGTGCCAGCAGTTTCACCGTCGGTTCTGGGGCCAACGTCCTGACTTTC
CASSFTVGSGANVLTF
>TRBD2|TRBV19|TRBJ2-1|NA
TGTGCCAGTAGGGCCGGGACTAGTACGGGGATGCGGGAGCAGTTCTTC
CASRAGTSTGMREQFF
>NA|TRBV27|TRBJ1-2|NA
TGTGCCAGCAGTTTATTGGTGGGGGGGAATAACTATGGCTACACCTTC
CASSLLVGGNNYGYTF
>NA|TRBV10-1|TRBJ1-5|NA
TGCGCCAGCAGCGCACAGGGTCCAGGACAGCCCCAGCATTTT
CASSAQGPGQPQHF
>TRBD1|TRBV20-1|TRBJ2-7|NA
TGCAGTGCAAGACAGGGAAACGAGCAGTACTTC
CSARQGNEQYF
>NA|TRBV7-2|TRBJ2-7|NA
TGTGCCAGCAGCTTAGGACAGGCGATCTCCTACGAGCAGTACTTC
CASSLGQAISYEQYF
>NA|TRBV19|TRBJ2-5|NA
TGTGCCAGTAGTCCCCAGGGTGCAGAGACCCAGTACTTC
CASSPQGAETQYF
>NA|TRBV7-9|TRBJ1-1|NA
TGTGCCAGCAGCTTAAAGACGGAAGACTTGGAAGCTTTCTTT
CASSLKTEDLEAFF
>TRBD1|TRBV24-1|TRBJ2-7|NA
TGTGCCACCAGCAGGGGACAGGGGAATCCCTACGAGCAGTACTTC
CATSRGQGNPYEQYF
>NA|TRBV7-9|TRBJ2-7|once
TGTGCCAGCACGTCAGGGGGGAGGACTATCCACGAGCAGTACTTC
CASTSGGRTIHEQYF
>TRBD2|TRBV25-1|TRBJ2-7|NA
TGTGCCAGCAGTGAGGGCCTAGCGGGACACGAGCAGTACTTC
CASSEGLAGHEQYF
>TRBD1|TRBV11-3|TRBJ1-2|NA
TGTGCCAGCAGCCTAGACAGAAAGGGGACAGGGGGCTGCTATGGCTACACCTTC
CASSLDRKGTGGCYGYTF
>TRBD2|TRBV11-3|TRBJ2-2|NA
TGTGCCAGCAGTCTAGCGGGAGGGCCAGGGGAGCTGTTTTTT
CASSLAGGPGELFF
>NA|TRBV5-6|TRBJ1-1|NA
TGTGCCAGCAGCTTGGGCGAGGGAATCGACACTGAAGCTTTCTTT
CASSLGEGIDTEAFF
>TRBD1|TRBV6-5|TRBJ2-7|NA
TGTGCCAGCAGTTACCGGGACAGCTTCTACGAGCAGTACTTC
CASSYRDSFYEQYF